The rows below give T cell receptor beta chains drawn from one sample of a study of control samples from healthy donors and cancer patients. Generated by immunoSEQ multiplex PCR, the TCRdb table keeps only in-frame clones and is missing some. The repertoire holds over 85,000 clones, with approximately 84% as singletons. The sample consisted of PBMCs. Every receptor here comes from a man in his 70s with lung cancer. Both conserved end residues are part of each CDR3. The order of the fields is D gene, J gene, clone size, V gene, CDR3 protein, CDR3 DNA. A D gene is named only where the DNA matches it firmly. A clone size is listed for some rows: how often the clone was seen (once, few, many), or a class if it is expanded.

d_call: .; j_call: TRBJ1-1; clone_size: once; v_call: TRBV20-1; cdr3_aa: CSASRETEAFF; cdr3_nt: TGCAGTGCTTCCAGGGAAACTGAAGCTTTCTTT
d_call: .; j_call: TRBJ2-4; clone_size: .; v_call: TRBV3-1/TRBV3-2; cdr3_aa: CASSLNGVKNIQYF; cdr3_nt: TGTGCCAGCAGCCTCAATGGGGTCAAAAACATTCAGTACTTC
d_call: .; j_call: TRBJ1-2; clone_size: .; v_call: TRBV27; cdr3_aa: CASCERGGTLHGYTF; cdr3_nt: TGTGCCAGCTGCGAAAGGGGCGGGACGCTTCATGGCTACACCTTC
d_call: .; j_call: TRBJ1-2; clone_size: .; v_call: TRBV12-3/TRBV12-4; cdr3_aa: CASSFWQGYGYTF; cdr3_nt: TGTGCCAGCAGTTTTTGGCAGGGGTATGGCTACACCTTC
d_call: TRBD1; j_call: TRBJ1-5; clone_size: few; v_call: TRBV15; cdr3_aa: CATSRGVRQGGNQPQHF; cdr3_nt: TGTGCCACCAGCAGAGGAGTGAGGCAGGGGGGCAATCAGCCCCAGCATTTT
d_call: TRBD2; j_call: TRBJ2-1; clone_size: .; v_call: TRBV13; cdr3_aa: CASSPNLGLAGGDGEQFF; cdr3_nt: TGTGCCAGCAGCCCGAACTTGGGACTAGCGGGGGGGGACGGTGAGCAGTTCTTC
d_call: TRBD2; j_call: TRBJ2-1; clone_size: .; v_call: TRBV7-9; cdr3_aa: CASSLDRGGAFNEQFF; cdr3_nt: TGTGCCAGCAGCTTAGATCGGGGGGGCGCTTTTAATGAGCAGTTCTTC
d_call: .; j_call: TRBJ2-3; clone_size: .; v_call: TRBV5-1; cdr3_aa: CASSFAGAADTQYF; cdr3_nt: TGCGCCAGCAGCTTCGCGGGGGCGGCAGATACGCAGTATTTT
d_call: .; j_call: TRBJ1-3; clone_size: .; v_call: TRBV9; cdr3_aa: CASSVGTLGNTIYF; cdr3_nt: TGTGCCAGCAGCGTCGGGACACTTGGAAACACCATATATTTT
d_call: TRBD1; j_call: TRBJ2-7; clone_size: .; v_call: TRBV10-1; cdr3_aa: CASSESGTGGGEQYF; cdr3_nt: TGCGCCAGCAGTGAGTCGGGGACAGGGGGCGGTGAGCAGTACTTC
d_call: .; j_call: TRBJ1-5; clone_size: .; v_call: TRBV6-5; cdr3_aa: CASSHNQPQHF; cdr3_nt: TGTGCCAGCAGCCACAATCAGCCCCAGCATTTT
d_call: TRBD2; j_call: TRBJ2-3; clone_size: .; v_call: TRBV24-1; cdr3_aa: CATSDPSPGTSGGESTDTQYF; cdr3_nt: TGTGCCACCAGTGACCCTTCGCCCGGGACTAGCGGGGGGGAAAGCACAGATACGCAGTATTTT
d_call: TRBD1; j_call: TRBJ1-1; clone_size: .; v_call: TRBV5-1; cdr3_aa: CASSTDRDKAFF; cdr3_nt: TGCGCCAGCAGCACCGACAGGGATAAAGCTTTCTTT
d_call: .; j_call: TRBJ1-2; clone_size: .; v_call: TRBV12-3/TRBV12-4; cdr3_aa: CASSPGLLYGYTF; cdr3_nt: TGTGCCAGCAGTCCCGGACTCTTATATGGCTACACCTTC
d_call: TRBD1; j_call: TRBJ2-7; clone_size: .; v_call: TRBV5-6; cdr3_aa: CASSFRTGIYEQYF; cdr3_nt: TGTGCCAGCAGCTTCCGGACAGGGATCTACGAGCAGTACTTC
d_call: .; j_call: TRBJ2-1; clone_size: .; v_call: TRBV7-3; cdr3_aa: CASSPLPGPPNNEQFF; cdr3_nt: TGTGCCAGCAGTCCTTTACCGGGACCTCCGAACAATGAGCAGTTCTTC
d_call: .; j_call: TRBJ2-7; clone_size: few; v_call: TRBV10-1; cdr3_aa: CASSEGGSYEQYF; cdr3_nt: TGCGCCAGCAGTGAGGGGGGATCCTACGAGCAGTACTTC